The 28 T cell receptor beta chains reported below all come from one sample, sequenced in a study of T cells in Graves' hyperthyroidism and ophthalmopathy. The investigators amplified TCR beta CDR3 regions from RNA transcripts. Researchers ran a first-round RT-PCR on the TCR CDR3 using the HTBI primer set. TCRdb re-derived calls from the multiplex PCR reads in MiXCR, one entry per CDR3 protein. This table has more than 500,000 distinct CDR3 sequences, 46% appearing once. Sequences were obtained from peripheral blood or thyroid tissue (not recorded which). Receptors originate from an adult woman with Graves' disease, either hyperthyroidism or ophthalmopathy (not recorded which).

This chain links TRBV10-3 with TRBJ2-7; possibly TRBD2 for D (6 bases). CDR1 is ENHRY, CDR2 SYGVKD, per germline. V was trimmed by 4 bases and J by 1 base, leaving 17 bases between them. This CDR3 is built from 16 residues. DNA for the CDR3: TGTGCCATCAGTGGGGGAGGTGACCCATTATCCTACGAGCAGTACTTC. It codes for CAISGGGDPLSYEQYF.

This clonotype appeared many times. V usage is TRBV3-1 and J usage is TRBJ1-6; 7 nucleotides align to TRBD1. Germline V gene sequence: CDR1 LGHDT, CDR2 YNNKEL (reference sequence). The CDR3 extends over 15 amino acids. V shed 4 bases, J shed 6 bases, and the junction held 6 bases outside the gene matches. The CDR3 reads CASSRTTGFNSPLHF. The CDR3 bases are TGTGCCAGCAGCCGGACGACAGGGTTTAATTCACCCCTCCACTTT.

A word on this clonotype: A junction end diverges from the germline sequence, so it may reflect a read error. The CDR3 spells CASNLGTGPYEQYF. The CDR3 DNA follows: TGTGCCAGCAACTTAGGGACAGGGCCCTACGAGCAGTACTTC. The chain recombines TRBV7-8 with TRBJ2-7, with TRBD1 identical over 9 bases. CDR3 length: 14 residues. Germline values: CDR1 SGHVS, CDR2 FQNEAQ. Full variable domain (rest looked up from reference TRBV7-8 and TRBJ2-7): GAGVSQSPRYKVAKRGQDVALRCDPISGHVSLFWYQQALGQGPEFLTYFQNEAQLDKSGLPSDRFFAERPEGSVSTLKIQRTQQEDSAVYLCASNLGTGPYEQYFGPGTRLTVT.

This clonotype occurred a few times. This chain joins TRBV14 and TRBJ1-6, with a weak D call TRBD1 (5 bases). Trimming removed 4 bases at V and 9 bases at J, with 10 bases between. Germline V gene sequence: CDR1 SGHDN, CDR2 FVKESK. This CDR3 spans 13 amino acids. The CDR3 DNA reads TGTGCCAGCAGCCGCCTCGGGGGTTCACCCCTCCACTTT. This translates into CASSRLGGSPLHF.

This clonotype was found many times. The V gene is TRBV5-4, the J gene TRBJ1-2; TRBD1 agrees at 9 bases. The germline V gene encodes CDR1 SGHNT and CDR2 YYREEE (reference sequence). The CDR3 contains 15 residues. V shed 4 bases, J shed 2 bases, and the junction held 6 bases outside the gene matches. The CDR3: CASSRDRVTNYGYTF. CDR3 DNA sequence: TGTGCCAGCAGCCGGGACAGGGTAACCAACTATGGCTACACCTTC.

A few counts support this clonotype. V usage is TRBV5-6 and J usage is TRBJ1-3; a weak D match, TRBD1 (6 bases). Germline CDR1 SGHDT, CDR2 YYEEEE. V was pared by 3 bases and J by 3 bases, with 22 bases between. The CDR3 has 18 amino acids. CDR3 loop: CASSSIRGGASFGNTIYF. The CDR3 bases are TGTGCCAGCAGCTCCATCCGTGGGGGGGCGAGTTTTGGAAACACCATATATTTT. Full variable domain (missing parts from reference TRBV5-6 and TRBJ1-3): DAGVTQSPTHLIKTRGQQVTLRCSPKSGHDTVSWYQQALGQGPQFIFQYYEEEERQRGNFPDRFSGHQFPNYSSELNVNALLLGDSALYLCASSSIRGGASFGNTIYFGEGSWLTVV.

In its sample, this clonotype was seen many times. J is TRBJ1-3 and V is TRBV19; the D is unclear. The V gene's germline CDR1 is LNHDA and CDR2 SQIVND (reference sequence). This CDR3 is built from 14 residues. Trimming cost V 7 bases and J 0 bases, with 10 bases left between them. In DNA form, the CDR3 reads TGTGCCAGTATTGACGTCGGCTCTGGAAACACCATATATTTT. Residues: CASIDVGSGNTIYF.

The chain uses TRBV9 and TRBJ2-7; D is unresolved. The V gene lost 0 bases and the J gene lost 0 bases, with 7 bases spanning the gap. CDR1 is SGDLS and CDR2 is YYNGEE in the germline V gene. The CDR3 has 14 amino acids. DNA of the CDR3: TGTGCCAGCAGCGTAGTCCCGAGCTCCTACGAGCAGTACTTC. Protein product: CASSVVPSSYEQYF.

This rearrangement joins TRBV10-3 to TRBJ2-1; 10 nucleotides align to TRBD2. CDR1 ENHRY and CDR2 SYGVKD come from the germline V gene. This CDR3 spans 14 amino acids. J was trimmed by 10 bases and V by 10 bases; bases with no gene match: 13. CDR3 protein: CATELGLAGAEQFF. The CDR3 region has the DNA TGTGCCACCGAATTGGGGCTAGCGGGAGCCGAGCAGTTCTTC.

This clonotype came up a few times. The chain couples TRBV29-1 to TRBJ1-1, with D unresolved. This CDR3 is built from 14 residues. Per germline, CDR1 SQVTM and CDR2 ANQGSEA. The V and J ends lost 4 bases and 0 bases respectively, with 12 bases between them. CDR3 in DNA: TGCAGCGTTGGTTCTACAGCAATGAACACTGAAGCTTTCTTT. This encodes CSVGSTAMNTEAFF.

The chain combines TRBV11-1 with TRBJ2-5; TRBD1 is a possible D gene (6 bases). Trimming stripped 4 bases from V and 4 bases from J, with 19 bases between. The CDR3 loop spans 16 amino acids. CDR1 is SGHAT, CDR2 FQDESV, per germline (reference sequence). Here the CDR3 reads CASSSGGFLRGETQYF. The CDR3 DNA follows: TGTGCCAGCAGCTCTGGGGGTTTTCTCAGGGGAGAGACCCAGTACTTC.

This clonotype has a count of ten or more. The chain is built from TRBV4-3 and TRBJ1-2; TRBD1 might be the D (5 bases). Per the germline V gene, CDR1 is LGHNA and CDR2 is YSLEER. The CDR3 runs 14 residues. V dropped 0 bases and J dropped 3 bases, with 8 bases sitting between them. The CDR3 bases are TGCGCCAGCAGCCAAGACGACAGTTACTATGGCTACACCTTC. Translated, it gives CASSQDDSYYGYTF.

DNA of the CDR3: TGTGCCAGCAGCTTAGCGTTAGCACCGACCCAGTACTTC. The encoded protein is CASSLALAPTQYF. The rearrangement uses TRBV7-6 and TRBJ2-5; no clear D gene. Between the trimmed V and J ends, which lost 0 bases and 7 bases, there was a span of 9 bases. The germline V gene has CDR1 SGHVS and CDR2 FNYEAQ. The CDR3 is made up of 13 amino acids.

The table lists this clonotype with many counts. The genes are TRBV16 and TRBJ1-2; the D gene is possibly TRBD1 (5 bases). V dropped 2 bases and J dropped 4 bases, with 11 bases sitting between them. The CDR3 consists of 14 residues. Germline CDR1 reads KGHSY; CDR2 reads FQNENV. CDR3 DNA: TGTGCCAGCAGCCAAACCCGGGACGGCTATGGCTACACCTTC. Protein product: CASSQTRDGYGYTF.

This clonotype was recorded at least ten times. V gene TRBV20-1 combines with J gene TRBJ1-5; 10 bases are a match to TRBD1. This CDR3 comprises 15 residues. V shed 1 base and J 6 bases; nucleotides not matched to a gene: 6. Germline values: CDR1 DFQATT, CDR2 SNEGSKA (reference sequence). The CDR3 DNA is TGCAGTGCTAGAGTAGAGACAGGGGGCCGTCAGCCCCAGCATTTT. Its translation is CSARVETGGRQPQHF.

This clonotype has more than one count but fewer than ten. The V call is TRBV7-9, the J call TRBJ1-1, with D possibly matching TRBD1 (5 bases). Trimming stripped 3 bases from V and 10 bases from J, with 12 bases between. Germline V lookup: CDR1 SEHNR, CDR2 FQNEAQ (reference sequence). The CDR3 is 12 amino acids. CDR3 sequence: CASSFTGPGAFF. CDR3 coding DNA: TGTGCCAGCAGCTTTACAGGACCGGGAGCTTTCTTT.

This chain joins TRBV7-6 and TRBJ1-6; D is uncertain. Germline V gene data show CDR1 as SGHVS and CDR2 as FNYEAQ. The V and J ends lost 0 bases and 7 bases respectively, with 13 bases between them. CDR3 length: 16 residues. Here the CDR3 DNA reads TGTGCCAGCAGCTTAGCGACGCGGGGATTCAATTCACCCCTCCACTTT. It translates to CASSLATRGFNSPLHF.

The chain recombines TRBV19 with TRBJ2-5; tentative D call: TRBD1 (6 bases). The DNA end lines up better with TRBJ2-1; the J call may be wrong. The CDR3 totals 12 residues. Per the germline V gene, CDR1 is LNHDA and CDR2 is SQIVND (reference sequence). The CDR3 nucleotides read TGTGCCAGTAGTAGCAGGGGAAATGAGCAGTTCTTC. As protein: CASSSRGNEQFF.

This chain connects TRBV20-1 to TRBJ2-5; the match to TRBD1 covers 10 bases. Germline CDR1 and CDR2: DFQATT and SNEGSKA (reference sequence). V lost 6 bases to trimming and J lost 2 bases; unmatched junction nucleotides: 6. The CDR3 covers 14 residues. CDR3 DNA sequence: TGCAGTGCCAGGACAGGGGGGACTCAAGAGACCCAGTACTTC. It specifies CSARTGGTQETQYF.

J is TRBJ1-5 and V is TRBV19; D ambiguous. V lost 5 bases to trimming and J lost 14 bases, with 22 bases between them. CDR3 length equals 14 residues. Per germline, CDR1 LNHDA and CDR2 SQIVND (reference sequence). CDR3 sequence (DNA): TGTGCCAGTAGTCTAGGACTAGCGGGAGGACCCGAGCATTTT. It encodes CASSLGLAGGPEHF.

J is TRBJ2-5 and V is TRBV9; D is ambiguous. The germline V gene has CDR1 SGDLS and CDR2 YYNGEE. Deletions cut 0 bases from V and 11 bases from J, with 5 bases between. The CDR3 spans 10 residues. CDR3 amino acids: CASSVDSQYF. The CDR3 DNA is TGTGCCAGCAGCGTAGATTCTCAGTACTTC.

Ten or more counts support this clonotype. The gene calls are TRBV6-1 and TRBJ1-1, with D unresolved. V was shortened by 4 bases and J by 4 bases, with 13 bases between the two germline ends. The CDR3 has 14 amino acids. CDR1 MNHNS and CDR2 SASEGT come from the germline V gene. CDR3 in amino acids: CASSARERVTEAFF. The CDR3 DNA is TGTGCCAGCAGTGCTAGGGAACGGGTCACTGAAGCTTTCTTT.

As regards this clonotype: Possible read error: a much larger clone is one base away. The chain is built from TRBV7-9 and TRBJ2-7, with 7 bases matching TRBD1. The germline CDR1 and CDR2 sequences are SEHNR and FQNEAQ (reference sequence). The CDR3 has 14 amino acids. The DNA of the CDR3 is TGTGCCAACAGCCCGACAGGGAGCTCCTACGAGCAGTACTTC. Encoded protein: CANSPTGSSYEQYF. Full variable domain (outside the CDR3, taken from reference TRBV7-9 and TRBJ2-7): DTGVSQNPRHKITKRGQNVTFRCDPISEHNRLYWYRQTLGQGPEFLTYFQNEAQLEKSRLLSDRFSAERPKGSFSTLEIQRTEQGDSAMYLCANSPTGSSYEQYFGPGTRLTVT.

The V gene is TRBV2, the J gene TRBJ2-7; weak D call: TRBD2 (6 bases). Germline values: CDR1 SNHLY, CDR2 FYNNEI. Trimming stripped 7 bases from V and 4 bases from J, with 14 bases between. The CDR3 extends over 13 amino acids. As DNA, the CDR3 is TGTGCCAGCACCTACGGAGGGTTTTACGAGCAGTACTTC. Translating gives CASTYGGFYEQYF.

The sample holds one count of this clonotype. The gene calls are TRBV7-2 and TRBJ1-5; D unclear. The CDR3 contains 13 residues. Deletions cut 3 bases from V and 3 bases from J, with 6 bases between. The germline gives CDR1 SGHTA, CDR2 FQGNSA. The CDR3 protein is CASSFWSNQPQHF. CDR3 DNA: TGTGCCAGCAGCTTTTGGTCCAATCAGCCCCAGCATTTT.

This clonotype was found many times. The gene calls are TRBV15 and TRBJ1-5, with D unresolved. The germline V and J ends were trimmed by 4 bases and 9 bases, with 19 bases remaining between them. Germline loops: CDR1 LNHNV, CDR2 YYDKDF (reference sequence). The CDR3 has 15 amino acids. This chain's CDR3 is CATSTLSGGKVPQHF. The CDR3 coding sequence is TGTGCCACCAGCACCCTGAGTGGAGGGAAAGTGCCCCAGCATTTT.

The V gene is TRBV20-1, the J gene TRBJ1-1, with D unclear. Germline V CDR1 and CDR2: DFQATT, SNEGSKA (reference sequence). The CDR3 is made up of 13 amino acids. Trimming shortened V by 5 bases and J by 3 bases, and 13 bases separated the two germline ends. The CDR3 loop reads CSAGRLSDTEAFF. DNA for the CDR3: TGCAGTGCTGGGAGGCTGTCGGACACTGAAGCTTTCTTT.

This clonotype was detected a few times. The chain recombines TRBV6-1 with TRBJ2-7; TRBD2 matches 10 bases. The CDR3 contains 17 residues. J lost 2 bases, V lost 1 base, and 8 bases had no gene match. In germline, CDR1 is MNHNS, CDR2 SASEGT. This CDR3 reads CASSEDWSGRAAYEQYF. The CDR3 nucleotides are TGTGCCAGCAGTGAAGATTGGAGCGGGAGGGCCGCCTACGAGCAGTACTTC.